This T cell receptor (beta chain) was recorded in a study of T cells after yellow fever vaccination. One entry per CDR3 protein, called by TCRdb with MiXCR from the 5' RACE reads. The sample records hundreds of thousands of distinct CDR3 sequences, roughly 22% being singletons. The length of the CDR3 is 12 residues. With 2 bases removed from V and 3 bases from J, the gap between germline ends came to 8 bases. The germline V gene has CDR1 DFQATT and CDR2 SNEGSKA (reference sequence). The TCR originated in a man younger than 30 who received the YFV17D yellow fever vaccine. The chain joins TRBV20-1 to TRBJ2-7; D is unresolved. Sequencing used PBMCs, obtained less than 25 days after the first yellow fever vaccination. CDR3: CSARYEGYEQYF. The CDR3 region has the DNA TGCAGTGCTAGATATGAAGGCTACGAGCAGTACTTC.